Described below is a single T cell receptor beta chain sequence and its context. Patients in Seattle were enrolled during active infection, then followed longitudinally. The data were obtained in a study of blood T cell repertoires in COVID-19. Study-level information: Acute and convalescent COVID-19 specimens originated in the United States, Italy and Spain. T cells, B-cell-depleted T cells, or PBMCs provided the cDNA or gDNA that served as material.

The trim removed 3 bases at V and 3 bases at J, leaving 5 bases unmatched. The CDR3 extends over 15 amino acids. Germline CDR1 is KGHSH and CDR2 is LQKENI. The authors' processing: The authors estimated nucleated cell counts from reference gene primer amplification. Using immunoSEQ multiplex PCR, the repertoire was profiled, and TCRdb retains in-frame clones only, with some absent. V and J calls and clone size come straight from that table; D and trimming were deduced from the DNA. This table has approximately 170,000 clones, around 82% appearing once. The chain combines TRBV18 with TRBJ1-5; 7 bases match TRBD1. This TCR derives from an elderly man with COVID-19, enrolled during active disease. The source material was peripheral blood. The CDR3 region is CASSPYTGDNQPQHF. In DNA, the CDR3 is TGTGCCAGCTCACCGTATACAGGGGACAATCAGCCCCAGCATTTT.